This T cell receptor (beta chain) was sequenced in a study of cytomegalovirus exposure and HLA in healthy donors. Findings of the study overall: Among donors in an Asian-associated ancestry cluster, a later analysis reportedly found fewer N-insertions than the roughly 650-donor mean.

Nominally healthy donors were sampled, though unrecorded immune exposures were likely. From germline, CDR1 is LNHDA and CDR2 SQIVND (reference sequence). The trim removed 7 bases at V and 0 bases at J, leaving 9 bases unmatched. CDR3 length: 19 residues. This PCR relied on a set of 60 Vbeta primers and 13 Jbeta primers. TCRdb's copy holds only in-frame clones and misses some; the assay was immunoSEQ multiplex PCR. The sample holds approximately 100,000 clones; under 85% are singletons and the top ten take roughly 4%. Remarks on this clone: Its target is not known. The same CDR3 can be traced to other DNA sequences in this sample.

The rearrangement joins TRBV19 to TRBJ2-6, with 13 bases fitting TRBD2. This clonotype was sampled from a man aged 40-55 years in good health and CMV-seronegative. Specimen: PBMCs. CDR3 in amino acids: CASTMGLAGFLSGANVLTF. The CDR3 DNA reads TGTGCCAGTACCATGGGACTAGCGGGGTTTCTCTCTGGGGCCAACGTCCTGACTTTC.